The clone carrying this TCR beta chain was counted many times. The sample is drawn from a study of early T cells in non-severe SARS-CoV-2 infection. CDR1 and CDR2 (germline): DFQATT, SNEGSKA (reference sequence). Trimming shortened V by 0 bases and J by 2 bases, and 10 bases separated the two germline ends. The CDR3 is made up of 15 amino acids. A single record per CDR3 protein comes from TCRdb applying MiXCR to the 5' RACE reads. The data contain about 77,000 distinct CDR3 sequences, more than 4% of them singletons. This TCR was recovered from an adult who was a healthcare worker with PCR-confirmed SARS-CoV-2 infection or an uninfected control (not recorded which). The rearrangement links TRBV20-1 to TRBJ2-2; D assignment may be TRBD1 or TRBD2 (5 bases each). Sequencing was performed on whole blood, taken at baseline. The CDR3 DNA sequence: TGCAGTGCTAGAGAAGGGACCGTAAACACCGGGGAGCTGTTTTTT. This gives the protein CSAREGTVNTGELFF.